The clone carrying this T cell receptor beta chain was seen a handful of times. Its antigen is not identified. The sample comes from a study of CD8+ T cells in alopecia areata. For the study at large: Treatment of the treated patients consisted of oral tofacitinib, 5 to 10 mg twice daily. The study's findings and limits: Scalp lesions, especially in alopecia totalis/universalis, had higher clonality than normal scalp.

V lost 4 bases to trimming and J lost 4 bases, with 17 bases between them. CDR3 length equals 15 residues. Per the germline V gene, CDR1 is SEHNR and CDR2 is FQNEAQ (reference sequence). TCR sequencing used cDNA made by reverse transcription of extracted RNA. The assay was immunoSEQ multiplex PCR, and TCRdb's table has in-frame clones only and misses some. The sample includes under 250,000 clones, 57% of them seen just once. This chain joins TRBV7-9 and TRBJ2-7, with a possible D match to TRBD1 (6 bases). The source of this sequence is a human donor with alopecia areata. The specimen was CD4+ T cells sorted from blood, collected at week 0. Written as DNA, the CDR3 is TGTGCCAGCAGCTCGCTCACATTAGGGGGTTACGAGCAGTACTTC. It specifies CASSSLTLGGYEQYF. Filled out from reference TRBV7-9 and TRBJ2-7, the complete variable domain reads DTGVSQNPRHKITKRGQNVTFRCDPISEHNRLYWYRQTLGQGPEFLTYFQNEAQLEKSRLLSDRFSAERPKGSFSTLEIQRTEQGDSAMYLCASSSLTLGGYEQYFGPGTRLTVT.